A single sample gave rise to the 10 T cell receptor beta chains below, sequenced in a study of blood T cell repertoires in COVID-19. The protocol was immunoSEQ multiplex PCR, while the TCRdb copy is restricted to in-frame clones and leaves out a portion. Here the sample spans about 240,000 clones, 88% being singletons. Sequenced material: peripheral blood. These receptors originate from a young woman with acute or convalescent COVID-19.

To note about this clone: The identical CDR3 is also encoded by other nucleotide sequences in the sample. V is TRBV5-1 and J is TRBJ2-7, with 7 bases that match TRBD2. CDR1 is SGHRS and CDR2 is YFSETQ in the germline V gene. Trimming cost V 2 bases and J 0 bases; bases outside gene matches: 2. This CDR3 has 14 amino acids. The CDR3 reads CASSLAGSSYEQYF. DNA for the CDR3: TGCGCCAGCAGCTTAGCGGGAAGCTCCTACGAGCAGTACTTC.

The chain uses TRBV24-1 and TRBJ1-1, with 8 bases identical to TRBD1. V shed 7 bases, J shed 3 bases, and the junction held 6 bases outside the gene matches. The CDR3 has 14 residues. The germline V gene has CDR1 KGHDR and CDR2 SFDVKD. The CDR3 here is CATSSGQGDTEAFF. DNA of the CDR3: TGTGCCACCAGCTCCGGACAGGGTGACACTGAAGCTTTCTTT.

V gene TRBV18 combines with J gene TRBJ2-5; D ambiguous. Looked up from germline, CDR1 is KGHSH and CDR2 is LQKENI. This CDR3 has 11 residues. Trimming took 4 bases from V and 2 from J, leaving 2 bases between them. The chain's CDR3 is CASSLQETQYF. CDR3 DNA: TGTGCCAGCTCACTACAAGAGACCCAGTACTTC.

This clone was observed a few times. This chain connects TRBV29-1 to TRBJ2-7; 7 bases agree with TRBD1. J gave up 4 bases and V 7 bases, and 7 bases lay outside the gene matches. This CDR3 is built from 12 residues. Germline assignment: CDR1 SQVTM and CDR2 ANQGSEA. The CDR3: CSATGEGYEQYF. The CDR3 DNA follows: TGCAGCGCTACAGGGGAAGGTTACGAGCAGTACTTC.

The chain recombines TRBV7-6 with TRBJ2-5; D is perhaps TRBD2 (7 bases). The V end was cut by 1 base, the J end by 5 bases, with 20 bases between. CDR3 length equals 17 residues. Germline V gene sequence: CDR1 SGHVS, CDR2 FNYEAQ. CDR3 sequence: CASSLERRGGPEETQYF. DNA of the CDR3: TGTGCCAGCAGCTTAGAGAGGAGGGGGGGCCCAGAGGAGACCCAGTACTTC.

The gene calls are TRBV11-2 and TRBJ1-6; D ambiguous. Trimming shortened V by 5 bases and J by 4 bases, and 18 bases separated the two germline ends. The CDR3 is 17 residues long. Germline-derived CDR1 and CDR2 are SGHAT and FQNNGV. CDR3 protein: CASSPTGALGYNSPLHF. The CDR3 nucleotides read TGTGCCAGCAGCCCAACGGGTGCTCTAGGATATAATTCACCCCTCCACTTT.

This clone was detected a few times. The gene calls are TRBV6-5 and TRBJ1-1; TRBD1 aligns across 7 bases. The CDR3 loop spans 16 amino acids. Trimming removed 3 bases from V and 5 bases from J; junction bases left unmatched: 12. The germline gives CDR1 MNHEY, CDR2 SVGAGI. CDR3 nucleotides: TGTGCCAGCAGTTATCGTCACCAGGGGGAAGGTACTGAAGCTTTCTTT. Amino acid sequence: CASSYRHQGEGTEAFF.

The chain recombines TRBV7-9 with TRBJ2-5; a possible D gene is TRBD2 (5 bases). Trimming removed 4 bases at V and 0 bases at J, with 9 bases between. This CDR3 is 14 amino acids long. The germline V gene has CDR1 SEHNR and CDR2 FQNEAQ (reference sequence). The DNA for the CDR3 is TGTGCCAGCAGCTCCCAGCGGTACCAAGAGACCCAGTACTTC. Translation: CASSSQRYQETQYF.

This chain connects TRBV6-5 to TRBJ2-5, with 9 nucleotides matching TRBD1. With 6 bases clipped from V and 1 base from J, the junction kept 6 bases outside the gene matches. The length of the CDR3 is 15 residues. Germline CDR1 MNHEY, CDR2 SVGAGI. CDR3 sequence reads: CASSRTDRGQETQYF. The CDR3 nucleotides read TGTGCCAGCAGCCGGACGGACAGGGGCCAAGAGACCCAGTACTTC.

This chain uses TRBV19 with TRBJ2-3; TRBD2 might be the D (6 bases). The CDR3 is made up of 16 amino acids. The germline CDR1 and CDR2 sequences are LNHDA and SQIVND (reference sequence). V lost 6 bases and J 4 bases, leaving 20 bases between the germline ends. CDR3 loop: CASSPGLVSTADTQYF. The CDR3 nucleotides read TGTGCCAGTAGCCCGGGACTGGTGTCTACGGCAGATACGCAGTATTTT.